A single sample gave rise to the 32 T cell receptor beta chains below, sequenced in a study of persistence of HIV-infected CD4 T cells. No antigen has been identified for these receptors. Cells were stimulated with overlapping HIV-1 Gag 15-mer peptides. CD4+ T cells upregulating both CD40 ligand and CD69 were sorted as responding cells. Sequencing used immunoSEQ version 4 in survey mode. Using immunoSEQ multiplex PCR, the repertoire was profiled, and TCRdb retains in-frame clones only, with some absent. The table lists about 30,000 clones, roughly 70% of them singletons. The source was CD4+ T cells sorted from PBMCs after roughly 17-hour stimulation, collected from a patient who received antiretroviral therapy. The origin of the receptors is an adult man with HIV who was CMV-seropositive.

The J gene is TRBJ2-7, the V gene TRBV10-2, with TRBD1 identical over 9 bases. The CDR3 is made up of 15 amino acids. V trimming: 6 bases; J trimming: 3 bases; junction bases outside the gene matches: 9. Germline values: CDR1 WSHSY, CDR2 SAAADI. The CDR3 DNA reads TGCGCCAGCAGCTCCGGGACAGGGCAAAACTACGAGCAGTACTTC. It yields the protein CASSSGTGQNYEQYF.

The gene calls are TRBV18 and TRBJ1-6, with D possibly matching TRBD1 (6 bases). V lost 0 bases and J 7 bases, leaving 16 bases between the germline ends. The CDR3 spans 17 residues. Germline V gene lookup returns CDR1 KGHSH and CDR2 LQKENI. CDR3 residues: CASSPPTGGRRNSPLHF. In DNA form, the CDR3 reads TGTGCCAGCTCACCACCGACCGGGGGGCGGCGGAATTCACCCCTCCACTTT.

The gene calls are TRBV6-5 and TRBJ2-1; D is unresolved. CDR3 size: 13 residues. V was pared by 10 bases and J by 0 bases, with 10 bases between. Germline CDR1 reads MNHEY; CDR2 reads SVGAGI. CDR3 in DNA: TGTGCCACCAGGACCGGCTCCTACAATGAGCAGTTCTTC. This codes for CATRTGSYNEQFF.

This rearrangement joins TRBV24-1 to TRBJ2-7, with D unresolved. This CDR3 contains 12 residues. Deletions cut 9 bases from V and 4 bases from J, with 12 bases between. Germline assignment: CDR1 KGHDR and CDR2 SFDVKD. Here the CDR3 DNA reads TGTGCCACCGGTCGCCCTGGGTACGAGCAGTACTTC. Protein: CATGRPGYEQYF.

The chain recombines TRBV12-5 with TRBJ2-1; 9 positions match TRBD1. V lost 7 bases to trimming and J lost 7 bases; unmatched junction nucleotides: 14. The CDR3 length is 16 residues. Per germline, CDR1 LGHNT and CDR2 FRNRAP. DNA of the CDR3: TGTGCTAGTGCCATGCGGACAGGGGTCGTTGAGAATGAGCAGTTCTTC. Its translation is CASAMRTGVVENEQFF.

The V and J genes are TRBV3-1 (or the pseudogene TRBV3-2) and TRBJ2-7; D is ambiguous. This CDR3 spans 13 amino acids. CDR1 LGHDT and CDR2 YNNKEL come from the germline V gene (reference sequence). Between the trimmed V and J ends, which lost 0 bases and 1 base, there was a span of 4 bases. The CDR3 region is CASSQDRSYEQYF. The CDR3 DNA is TGTGCCAGCAGCCAAGACAGATCCTACGAGCAGTACTTC.

V is TRBV5-1 and J is TRBJ2-1; perhaps TRBD1 as D (6 bases). Germline values: CDR1 SGHRS, CDR2 YFSETQ. This CDR3 has 17 amino acids. Trimming removed 0 bases from V and 7 bases from J, with 20 bases in between. The CDR3 reads CASSLGMGRATGNEQFF. DNA of the CDR3: TGCGCCAGCAGCTTGGGCATGGGCAGGGCGACAGGAAATGAGCAGTTCTTC.

The chain couples TRBV6-6 to TRBJ2-7; 9 bases are shared with TRBD1. This CDR3 is 14 amino acids long. V shed 4 bases, J shed 4 bases, and the junction held 5 bases outside the gene matches. The V gene's germline CDR1 is MNHNY and CDR2 SVGAGI (reference sequence). The CDR3, as DNA: TGTGCCAGCAGTTCCGGACAGGGGAGATACGAGCAGTACTTC. This encodes CASSSGQGRYEQYF.

The chain recombines TRBV18 with TRBJ1-1; the match to TRBD1 covers 11 bases. Per the germline V gene, CDR1 is KGHSH and CDR2 is LQKENI. This CDR3 has 16 residues. J was trimmed by 4 bases and V by 1 base; bases with no gene match: 5. Here the CDR3 reads CASSPRPGQGGTEAFF. The CDR3 DNA is TGTGCCAGCTCACCACGGCCGGGACAGGGGGGCACTGAAGCTTTCTTT.

This clone was observed a handful of times. Distinct nucleotide sequences in the sample also encode this CDR3. The rearrangement joins TRBV12-3 or TRBV12-4 to TRBJ2-7; D gene unclear. Trimming stripped 3 bases from V and 4 bases from J, with 10 bases between. The length of the CDR3 is 13 residues. CDR3 in amino acids: CASSFRLGYEQYF. The DNA for the CDR3 is TGTGCCAGCAGTTTTAGGCTGGGATACGAGCAGTACTTC.

On this clone itself: Other DNA sequences in this specimen translate into the identical CDR3. The chain is built from TRBV27 and TRBJ2-3, with unresolved D. The germline V and J ends were trimmed by 5 bases and 2 bases, with 8 bases remaining between them. The CDR3 totals 13 residues. CDR1 is MNHEY and CDR2 is SMNVEV in the germline V gene (reference sequence). CDR3 amino acids: CASSPFSTDTQYF. DNA of the CDR3: TGTGCCAGCAGTCCTTTCTCCACAGATACGCAGTATTTT.

The rearrangement links TRBV7-8 to TRBJ1-1; TRBD1 is a possible D gene (5 bases). This CDR3 has 13 residues. From germline, CDR1 is SGHVS and CDR2 FQNEAQ. Trimming removed 5 bases at V and 3 bases at J, with 10 bases between. The CDR3 DNA reads as TGTGCCAGCAGCCCCCAGGGATACACTGAAGCTTTCTTT. Translating gives CASSPQGYTEAFF. Variable domain in full (rest from reference TRBV7-8 and TRBJ1-1): GAGVSQSPRYKVAKRGQDVALRCDPISGHVSLFWYQQALGQGPEFLTYFQNEAQLDKSGLPSDRFFAERPEGSVSTLKIQRTQQEDSAVYLCASSPQGYTEAFFGQGTRLTVV.

V is TRBV21-1 and J is TRBJ2-2. TRBV21-1 is tagged as a pseudogene. The CDR3 spans 18 residues. CDR3 region: CASSKYPGEGFNTGELFF. CDR3 in DNA: TGTGCCAGCAGCAAATACCCTGGAGAGGGGTTTAACACCGGGGAGCTGTTTTTT.

The chain joins TRBV2 to TRBJ1-1; D unclear. From germline, CDR1 is SNHLY and CDR2 FYNNEI. CDR3 length: 12 residues. Between the trimmed V and J ends, which lost 7 bases and 0 bases, there was a span of 6 bases. CDR3: CASTRMNTEAFF. The CDR3 region has the DNA TGTGCCAGCACCCGGATGAACACTGAAGCTTTCTTT.

The chain has TRBV20-1 and TRBJ1-5; D gene uncertain. V was cut by 6 bases and J by 6 bases, with 3 bases left in between. This CDR3 spans 9 amino acids. Germline CDR1 DFQATT, CDR2 SNEGSKA (reference sequence). The CDR3 protein is CSARQPQHF. Here the CDR3 DNA reads TGCAGTGCCCGTCAGCCCCAGCATTTT.

This rearrangement joins TRBV6-5 to TRBJ1-4; D remains unclear. Germline V gene data show CDR1 as MNHEY and CDR2 as SVGAGI. The CDR3 has 13 residues. The ends were cut back, 8 bases at V and 0 bases at J, with 7 bases in the middle. This chain's CDR3 is CASQVATNEKLFF. DNA of the CDR3: TGTGCCAGCCAAGTCGCAACTAATGAAAAACTGTTTTTT.

In nucleotides, the CDR3 is TGTGCCAGCAGTGAAGAAGCCCACTTCTATGGCTACACCTTC. This translates into CASSEEAHFYGYTF. The chain links TRBV6-1 to TRBJ1-2; no clear D gene. V was clipped by 1 base and J by 4 bases, with 10 bases between them. Germline CDR1 MNHNS, CDR2 SASEGT. The CDR3 has 14 amino acids.

The table lists this clone with a few counts. The V call is TRBV18, the J call TRBJ2-2; no definite D call. Germline CDR1 and CDR2: KGHSH and LQKENI. The CDR3 covers 12 residues. The V gene lost 3 bases and the J gene lost 7 bases, with 6 bases spanning the gap. The DNA for the CDR3 is TGTGCCAGCTCACCCTCTAACGGGGAGCTGTTTTTT. It translates to CASSPSNGELFF. The full variable domain, rest sourced from reference TRBV18 and TRBJ2-2, is NAGVMQNPRHLVRRRGQEARLRCSPMKGHSHVYWYRQLPEEGLKFMVYLQKENIIDESGMPKERFSAEFPKEGPSILRIQQVVRGDSAAYFCASSPSNGELFFGEGSRLTVL.

The genes are TRBV27 and TRBJ1-2; 9 bases are a match to TRBD1. CDR3 length equals 16 residues. The germline CDR1 and CDR2 sequences are MNHEY and SMNVEV (reference sequence). The junction had 12 bases not matched to a gene; V was cut back by 2 bases and J by 8 bases. In DNA, the CDR3 is TGTGCCAGCAGTTTAGGACAGGGGACCCGTTTCGGCGGCTACACCTTC. Protein sequence: CASSLGQGTRFGGYTF.

V gene TRBV7-9 combines with J gene TRBJ1-2; D is uncertain. This CDR3 region has 15 residues. The germline V gene encodes CDR1 SEHNR and CDR2 FQNEAQ (reference sequence). V shed 2 bases and J shed 5 bases, with 15 bases lying between them. CDR3 DNA sequence: TGTGCCAGCAGCTTAAGTGCTGGGCTAAATTATGGCTACACCTTC. This encodes CASSLSAGLNYGYTF. Supplemented by reference TRBV7-9 and TRBJ1-2, the full variable domain reads DTGVSQNPRHKITKRGQNVTFRCDPISEHNRLYWYRQTLGQGPEFLTYFQNEAQLEKSRLLSDRFSAERPKGSFSTLEIQRTEQGDSAMYLCASSLSAGLNYGYTFGSGTRLTVV.

This clone is labeled medium-sized. V usage is TRBV6-5 and J usage is TRBJ2-7; no firm D call. CDR1 is MNHEY and CDR2 is SVGAGI in the germline V gene. There are 13 residues in the CDR3. V lost 6 bases to trimming and J lost 4 bases, with 13 bases between them. The CDR3 nucleotides read TGTGCCAGCAGCCATCGAGACGGGTACGAGCAGTACTTC. Amino acid sequence: CASSHRDGYEQYF.

The CDR3 here is CAISRGDEQYF. The CDR3 DNA is TGTGCGATCTCCCGTGGAGACGAGCAGTACTTC. The rearrangement links TRBV11-3 to TRBJ2-7; D is ambiguous. CDR1 is SGHNT, CDR2 YENEEA, per germline. The CDR3 extends over 11 amino acids.

The chain has TRBV2 and TRBJ1-2; D gene uncertain. The germline gives CDR1 SNHLY, CDR2 FYNNEI. V shed 2 bases and J shed 4 bases, with 11 bases lying between them. The CDR3 covers 14 residues. CDR3 DNA: TGTGCCAGCAGTGAAATGACGGAGATCTATGGCTACACCTTC. It encodes CASSEMTEIYGYTF.

V is TRBV2 and J is TRBJ1-1, with 10 bases that match TRBD1. Germline assignment: CDR1 SNHLY and CDR2 FYNNEI. V lost 3 bases, J lost 9 bases, and 4 bases stayed unmatched. CDR3 size: 13 residues. CDR3 DNA sequence: TGTGCCAGCAGTGACTCGGGACAGGGGAAAGCTTTCTTT. This codes for CASSDSGQGKAFF.

A few counts support this clone. V gene TRBV12-3 or TRBV12-4 combines with J gene TRBJ2-2, with D hard to call. The CDR3 is 11 amino acids. Trimming left V 7 bases short and J 2 bases short, with 2 bases between. Written as DNA, the CDR3 is TGTGCCAGCACCAACACCGGGGAGCTGTTTTTT. The encoded protein is CASTNTGELFF.

V and J are TRBV2 and TRBJ1-6, with a possible D match to TRBD1 (5 bases). The CDR3 spans 13 residues. V was trimmed by 4 bases and J by 10 bases, leaving 11 bases between them. Germline V gene data show CDR1 as SNHLY and CDR2 as FYNNEI. The CDR3 loop reads CASSGGSGSPLHF. The CDR3 nucleotides are TGTGCCAGCAGTGGGGGGTCGGGATCACCCCTCCACTTT.

This clone occurred a few times. The chain joins TRBV5-1 to TRBJ1-1, with TRBD1 identical over 7 bases. V was pared by 0 bases and J by 1 base, with 3 bases of the junction left unmatched. The CDR3 runs 15 residues. Germline V CDR1 and CDR2: SGHRS, YFSETQ. The CDR3 region is CASSLGRTGNTEAFF. DNA for the CDR3: TGCGCCAGCAGCTTGGGCCGGACAGGGAACACTGAAGCTTTCTTT.

The table lists this clone with a count of one. The chain uses TRBV19 and TRBJ1-5, with 8 bases that match TRBD1. Germline V lookup: CDR1 LNHDA, CDR2 SQIVND (reference sequence). This CDR3 has 15 amino acids. J lost 2 bases, V lost 3 bases, and 3 bases had no gene match. The chain's CDR3 is CASSMSGQGNQPQHF. The CDR3 nucleotides are TGTGCCAGTAGTATGTCGGGACAGGGCAATCAGCCCCAGCATTTT.

The J gene is TRBJ1-5, the V gene TRBV5-6, with D perhaps TRBD1 (6 bases). This CDR3 contains 14 residues. Trimming took 4 bases from V and 11 from J, leaving 19 bases between them. Germline V lookup: CDR1 SGHDT, CDR2 YYEEEE. The DNA for the CDR3 is TGTGCCAGCAGCACCGGACAGTCCGGGAGGGCCCAGCATTTT. Translating gives CASSTGQSGRAQHF.

This chain joins TRBV7-6 and TRBJ2-2; 8 nucleotides align to TRBD2. CDR3 length: 14 residues. The V gene end was trimmed by 5 bases and the J gene end by 5 bases; junction bases not matched to a gene: 4. Germline values: CDR1 SGHVS, CDR2 FNYEAQ. The DNA of the CDR3 is TGTGCCAGCAGCCTCCGGGGGGGGACCGGGGAGCTGTTTTTT. Translation gives CASSLRGGTGELFF.

This chain connects TRBV6-5 to TRBJ1-2; no clear D. Trimming shortened V by 5 bases and J by 8 bases, and 12 bases separated the two germline ends. This CDR3 spans 12 amino acids. Per germline, CDR1 MNHEY and CDR2 SVGAGI. The DNA of the CDR3 is TGTGCCAGCAGTCCCGGGGTTGCGGGCTACACCTTC. This encodes CASSPGVAGYTF.

The V gene is TRBV6-5, the J gene TRBJ2-2; 8 bases map to TRBD1. This CDR3 comprises 13 residues. The germline V gene has CDR1 MNHEY and CDR2 SVGAGI. J gave up 4 bases and V 10 bases, and 5 bases lay outside the gene matches. CDR3 loop: CANGQGITGELFF. The CDR3 DNA is TGTGCCAACGGACAGGGAATCACCGGGGAGCTGTTTTTT.